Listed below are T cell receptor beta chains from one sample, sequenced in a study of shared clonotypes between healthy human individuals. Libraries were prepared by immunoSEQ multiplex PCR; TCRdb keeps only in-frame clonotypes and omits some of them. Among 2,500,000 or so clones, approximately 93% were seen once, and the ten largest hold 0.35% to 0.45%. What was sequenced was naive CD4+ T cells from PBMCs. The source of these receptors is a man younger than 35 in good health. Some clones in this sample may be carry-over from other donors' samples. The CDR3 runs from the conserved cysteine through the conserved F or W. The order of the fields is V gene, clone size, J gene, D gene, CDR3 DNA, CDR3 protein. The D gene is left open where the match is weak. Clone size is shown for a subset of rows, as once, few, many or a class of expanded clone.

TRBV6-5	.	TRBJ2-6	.	TGTGCCAGCAGTCTGGCGTCTGGGGCCAACGTCCTGACTTTC	CASSLASGANVLTF
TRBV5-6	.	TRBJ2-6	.	TGTGCCAGCAGCCCGGGACTGGGCAGGGTCTCAGGGGCCAACGTCCTGACTTTC	CASSPGLGRVSGANVLTF
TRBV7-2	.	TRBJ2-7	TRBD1	TGTGCCAGCAGCTTGGGGACAGGAAGACTCTACGAGCAGTACTTC	CASSLGTGRLYEQYF
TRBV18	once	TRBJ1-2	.	TGTGCCAGCTCACCACCCGGCTCCGATCGGATGTACACCTTC	CASSPPGSDRMYTF
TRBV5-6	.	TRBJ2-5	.	TGTGCCAGCAGCTTTGGCCCGAGAGTAGAGACCCAGTACTTC	CASSFGPRVETQYF
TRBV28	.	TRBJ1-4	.	TGTGCCAGCAGCTCCACCCTCGGGCGGGAAAAACTGTTTTTT	CASSSTLGREKLFF
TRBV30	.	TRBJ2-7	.	TGTGCCTGGAGTAGGGTGCCTAACGAGCAGTACTTC	CAWSRVPNEQYF
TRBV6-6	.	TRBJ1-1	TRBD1	TGTGCCAGCAGTTACCCCGAACAGGGGGTGTACACTGAAGCTTTCTTT	CASSYPEQGVYTEAFF
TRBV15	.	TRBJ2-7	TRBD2	TGTGCCACCCGCTCCACTAGCGGTGGCTACGAGCAGTACTTC	CATRSTSGGYEQYF
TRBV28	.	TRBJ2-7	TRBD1	TGTGCCACCACCCTGGGGGGGACAGGGGGTATCTACGAGCAGTACTTC	CATTLGGTGGIYEQYF
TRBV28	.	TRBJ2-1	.	TGTGCCAGCAGTTTATATTCAGACATTAGTGAGCAGTTCTTC	CASSLYSDISEQFF
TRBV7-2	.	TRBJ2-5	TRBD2	TGTGCCAGCAGCTTAGCGTGGCGGATAGCGGGAGCTGCAGAGACCCAGTACTTC	CASSLAWRIAGAAETQYF
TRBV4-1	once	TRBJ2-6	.	TGCGCCAGCAGCCAAGATCTGCAGGGGCTCATTGGGGCCAACGTCCTGACTTTC	CASSQDLQGLIGANVLTF
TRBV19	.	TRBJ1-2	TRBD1	TGTGCCAGTAGTATCAGGGACAGTAGCTATGGCTACACCTTC	CASSIRDSSYGYTF
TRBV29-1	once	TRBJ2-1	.	TGCAGCGTTGTTGTAGAAGACAATGAGCAGTTCTTC	CSVVVEDNEQFF
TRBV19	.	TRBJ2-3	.	TGTGCCAGTAGCAGGGGGGGACCAAACACAGATACGCAGTATTTT	CASSRGGPNTDTQYF
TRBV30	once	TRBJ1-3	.	TGTGCCTGGAGTGTAGCAGGAGATGGAAACACCATATATTTT	CAWSVAGDGNTIYF
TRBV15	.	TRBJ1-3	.	TGTGCCACCAGCAGAGATTGGCGGACCTCTGGAAACACCATATATTTT	CATSRDWRTSGNTIYF
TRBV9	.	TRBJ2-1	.	TGTGCCAGCAGCGTTACACCGGGAGTAGGTATGAATGAGCAGTTCTTC	CASSVTPGVGMNEQFF
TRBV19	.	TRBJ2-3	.	TGTGCCAGTAGTACCTACACGGGGCCAGATACGCAGTATTTT	CASSTYTGPDTQYF
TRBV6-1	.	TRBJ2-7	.	TGTGCCAGCAGTTCGGGGGGCACCTACGAGCAGTACTTC	CASSSGGTYEQYF
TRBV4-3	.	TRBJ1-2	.	TGCGCCAGCAGCCAAGAACGTGGCTATGGCTACACCTTC	CASSQERGYGYTF
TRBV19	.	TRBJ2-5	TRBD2	TGTGCCAGTACCCAGAGGGCGGGAGGTCTCCAAGAGACCCAGTACTTC	CASTQRAGGLQETQYF
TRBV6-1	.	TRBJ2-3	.	TGTGCCAGCGCCGGACGGACCATCACAGATACGCAGTATTTT	CASAGRTITDTQYF
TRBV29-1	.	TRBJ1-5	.	TGCAGCGCTCTGGCCGGCGGTTGGGACCAGCCCCAGCATTTT	CSALAGGWDQPQHF
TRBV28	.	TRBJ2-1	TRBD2	TGTGCCAGCAGTCCCCCGACTAGCCCCAATGAGCAGTTCTTC	CASSPPTSPNEQFF
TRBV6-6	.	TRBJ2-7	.	TGTGCCAGCAGTCACCGGGTGGCCGGGTCGTACTTC	CASSHRVAGSYF
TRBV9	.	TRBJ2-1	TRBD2	TGTGCCAGCAGCGCCCTAGCGGGAGGGTACAGTGAGCAGTTCTTC	CASSALAGGYSEQFF
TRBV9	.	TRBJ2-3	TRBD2	TGTGCCAGCAGCGTAGAAAGGGGGGCACTAGCGGGAGGCCACACAGATACGCAGTATTTT	CASSVERGALAGGHTDTQYF
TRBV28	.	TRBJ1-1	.	TGTGCCAGCACCCACCGCGGAGGGATGAACACTGAAGCTTTCTTT	CASTHRGGMNTEAFF
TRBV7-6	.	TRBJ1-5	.	TGTGCCATCCACTTAGGGACGAGGAATCAGCCCCAGCATTTT	CAIHLGTRNQPQHF
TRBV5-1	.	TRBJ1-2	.	TGCGCCAGCAGCGCGGACAGTTCCTATGGCTACACCTTC	CASSADSSYGYTF
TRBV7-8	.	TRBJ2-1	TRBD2	TGTGCCAGCAGCTTAGGGCGACTAGCGGGACCATACAATGAGCAGTTCTTC	CASSLGRLAGPYNEQFF
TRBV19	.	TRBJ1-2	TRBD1	TGTGCCAGTAGTGCAAGACAGGGCTATGGCTACACCTTC	CASSARQGYGYTF
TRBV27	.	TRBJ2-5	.	TGTGCCAGCAGTTCTTGGGAGAGTCACCAAGAGACCCAGTACTTC	CASSSWESHQETQYF
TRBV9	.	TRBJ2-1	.	TGTGCCAGCAGTAGGGCTAGCGAATACAATGAGCAGTTCTTC	CASSRASEYNEQFF
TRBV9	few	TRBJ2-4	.	TGTGCCAGCAGCGGAGGGACTGCCGTAGGCTACCAGTACTTC	CASSGGTAVGYQYF
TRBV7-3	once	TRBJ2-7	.	TGTGCCAGCAGCCCGACCCCGGAAACGAGTGGTTACGAGCAGTACTTC	CASSPTPETSGYEQYF
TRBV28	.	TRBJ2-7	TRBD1	TGTGCCAGCAGGCGGACAGGGGACTACGAGCAGTACTTC	CASRRTGDYEQYF
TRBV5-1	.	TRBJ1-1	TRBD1	TGCGCCAGCAGCTTGCGCCCCCCGGGACAGGGTAACATGAACACTGAAGCTTTCTTT	CASSLRPPGQGNMNTEAFF
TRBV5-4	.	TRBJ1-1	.	TGTGCCAGCAGCCCTCCCCAGGGGACGGGCACTGAAGCTTTCTTT	CASSPPQGTGTEAFF
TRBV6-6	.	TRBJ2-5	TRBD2	TGTGCCAGCAGCTCCGGGACTAGCGGGGGGGAGACCCAGTACTTC	CASSSGTSGGETQYF
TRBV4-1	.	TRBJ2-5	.	TGCGCCAGCAGCCGCCGGGACTCCCTGTACCAAGAGACCCAGTACTTC	CASSRRDSLYQETQYF
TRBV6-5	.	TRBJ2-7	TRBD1	TGTGCCAGCAGAGTCTCCGGGACAGGGGGCTACGAGCAGTACTTC	CASRVSGTGGYEQYF
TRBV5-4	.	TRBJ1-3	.	TGTGCCAGCAGCTTGGACCCGGGGGCTCGAAACACCATATATTTT	CASSLDPGARNTIYF
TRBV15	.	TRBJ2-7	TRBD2	TGTGCCACCAGCAGGATGTCTAGCGGCTACGAGCAGTACTTC	CATSRMSSGYEQYF
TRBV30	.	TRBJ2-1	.	.	CAWGTGTSPFF
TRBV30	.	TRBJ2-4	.	TGTGCCTGGGGGCCAGGGTCCAAAAACATTCAGTACTTC	CAWGPGSKNIQYF
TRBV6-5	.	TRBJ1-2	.	TGTGCCAGCCTGGGGACCGCTGGGGTGGGGTATGGCTACACCTTC	CASLGTAGVGYGYTF
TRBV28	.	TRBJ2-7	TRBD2	TGTGCCAGCACCCCCTTCGGGACTAGCGGGAAAGTCTCCTACGAGCAGTACTTC	CASTPFGTSGKVSYEQYF
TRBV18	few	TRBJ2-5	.	TGTGCCAGCTCACCAGAAGAAGAGACCCAGTACTTC	CASSPEEETQYF
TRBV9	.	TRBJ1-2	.	TGTGCCAGCAGCCTAGACGGGGCAGGAGCCAACTATGGCTACACCTTC	CASSLDGAGANYGYTF
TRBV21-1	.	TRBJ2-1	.	TGTGCCAGCAGCAAATCCGGGGGCCTGCCCGGGGCTAGCGCCTATGAGCAGTTCTTC	CASSKSGGLPGASAYEQFF
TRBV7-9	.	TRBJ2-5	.	TGTGCCAGCAGCCTGTCCTCCGTCCGAGAGACCCAGTACTTC	CASSLSSVRETQYF
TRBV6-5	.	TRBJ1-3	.	TGTGCCAGCAGTTACGGTCCTGGAAACACCATATATTTT	CASSYGPGNTIYF
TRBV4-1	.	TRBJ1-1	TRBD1	TGCGCCAGCAGCCCACTGGGACAGAAAAACACTGAAGCTTTCTTT	CASSPLGQKNTEAFF
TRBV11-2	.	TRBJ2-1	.	TGTGCCAGCAGCTTCCAAATTAAAAGGACCAATGAGCAGTTCTTC	CASSFQIKRTNEQFF